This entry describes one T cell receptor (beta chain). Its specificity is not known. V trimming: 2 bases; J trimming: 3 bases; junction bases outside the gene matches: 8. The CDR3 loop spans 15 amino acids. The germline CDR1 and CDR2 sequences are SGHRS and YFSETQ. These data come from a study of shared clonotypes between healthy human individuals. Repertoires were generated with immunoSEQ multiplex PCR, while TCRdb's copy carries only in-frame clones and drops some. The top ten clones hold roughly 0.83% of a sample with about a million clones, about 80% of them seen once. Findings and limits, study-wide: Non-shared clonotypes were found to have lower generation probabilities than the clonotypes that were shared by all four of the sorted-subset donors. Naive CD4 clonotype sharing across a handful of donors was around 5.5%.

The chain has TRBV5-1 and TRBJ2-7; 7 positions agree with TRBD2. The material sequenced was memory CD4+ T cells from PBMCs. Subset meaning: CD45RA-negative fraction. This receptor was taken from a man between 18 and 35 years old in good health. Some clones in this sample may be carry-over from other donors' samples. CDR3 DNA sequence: TGCGCCAGCAGCTTAGGGACTATCCGTAGCTACGAGCAGTACTTC. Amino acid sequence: CASSLGTIRSYEQYF.